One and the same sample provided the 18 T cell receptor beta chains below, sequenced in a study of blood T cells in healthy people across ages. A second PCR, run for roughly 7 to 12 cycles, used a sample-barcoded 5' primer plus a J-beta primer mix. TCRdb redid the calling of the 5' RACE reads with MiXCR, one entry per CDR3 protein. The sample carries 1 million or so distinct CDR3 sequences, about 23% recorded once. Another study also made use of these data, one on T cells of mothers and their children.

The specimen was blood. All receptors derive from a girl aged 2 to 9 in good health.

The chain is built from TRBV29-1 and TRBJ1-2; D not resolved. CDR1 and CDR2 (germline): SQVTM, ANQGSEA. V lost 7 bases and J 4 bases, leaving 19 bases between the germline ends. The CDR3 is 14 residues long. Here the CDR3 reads CSDDDQDLGYGYTF. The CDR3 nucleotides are TGCAGCGATGACGACCAGGACTTAGGCTATGGCTACACCTTC.

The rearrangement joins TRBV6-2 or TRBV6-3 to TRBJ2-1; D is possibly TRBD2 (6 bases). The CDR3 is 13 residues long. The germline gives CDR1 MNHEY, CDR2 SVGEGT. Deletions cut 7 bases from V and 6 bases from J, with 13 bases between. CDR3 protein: CASNHGGGNEQFF. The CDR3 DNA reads TGTGCCAGCAATCACGGGGGTGGCAATGAGCAGTTCTTC.

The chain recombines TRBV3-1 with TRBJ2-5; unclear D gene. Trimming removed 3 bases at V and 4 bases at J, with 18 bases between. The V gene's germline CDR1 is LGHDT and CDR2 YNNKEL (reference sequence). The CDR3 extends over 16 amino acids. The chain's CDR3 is CASSHGPAVFSETQYF. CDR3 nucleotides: TGTGCCAGCAGCCACGGACCAGCAGTTTTCTCAGAGACCCAGTACTTC.

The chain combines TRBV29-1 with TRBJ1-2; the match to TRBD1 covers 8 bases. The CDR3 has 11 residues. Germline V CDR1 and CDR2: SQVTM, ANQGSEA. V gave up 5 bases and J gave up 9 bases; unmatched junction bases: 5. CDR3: CSVSQGASYTF. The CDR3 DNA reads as TGCAGCGTTTCCCAGGGGGCGAGCTACACCTTC.

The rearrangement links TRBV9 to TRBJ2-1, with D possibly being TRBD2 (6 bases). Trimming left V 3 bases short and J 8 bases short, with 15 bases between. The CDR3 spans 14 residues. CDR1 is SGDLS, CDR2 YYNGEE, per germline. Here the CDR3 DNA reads TGTGCCAGCAGCGGGGAGGTTAGGTCGTATGAGCAGTTCTTC. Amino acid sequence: CASSGEVRSYEQFF.

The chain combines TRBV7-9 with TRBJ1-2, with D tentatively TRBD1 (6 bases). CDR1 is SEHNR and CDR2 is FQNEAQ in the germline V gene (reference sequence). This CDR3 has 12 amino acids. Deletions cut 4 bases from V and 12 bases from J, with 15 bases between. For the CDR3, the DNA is TGTGCCAGCAGCTCCAGGACAGTGGGGCACACCTTC. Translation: CASSSRTVGHTF.

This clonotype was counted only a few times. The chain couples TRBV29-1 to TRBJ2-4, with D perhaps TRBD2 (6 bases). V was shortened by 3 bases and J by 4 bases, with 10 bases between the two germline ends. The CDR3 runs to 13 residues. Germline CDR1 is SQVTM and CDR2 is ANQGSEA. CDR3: CSVEIAVKNIQYF. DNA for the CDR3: TGCAGCGTTGAGATAGCGGTAAAAAACATTCAGTACTTC.

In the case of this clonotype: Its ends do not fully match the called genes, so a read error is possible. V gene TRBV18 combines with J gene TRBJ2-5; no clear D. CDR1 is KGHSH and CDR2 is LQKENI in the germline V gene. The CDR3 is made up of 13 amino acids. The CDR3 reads CASPPPVQETQYF. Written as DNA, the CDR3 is TGTGCCAGCCCACCACCAGTCCAAGAGACCCAGTACTTC.

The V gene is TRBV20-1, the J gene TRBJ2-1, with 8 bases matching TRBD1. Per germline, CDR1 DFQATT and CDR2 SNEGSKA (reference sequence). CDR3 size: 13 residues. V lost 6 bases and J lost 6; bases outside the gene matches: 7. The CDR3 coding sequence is TGCAGTGCGGGGGACAGGCGGATCAATGAGCAGTTCTTC. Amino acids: CSAGDRRINEQFF.

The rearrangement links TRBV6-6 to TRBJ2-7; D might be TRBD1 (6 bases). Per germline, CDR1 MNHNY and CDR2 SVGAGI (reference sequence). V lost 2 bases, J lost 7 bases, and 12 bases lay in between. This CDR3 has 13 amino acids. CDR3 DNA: TGTGCCAGCAGTTACCTCACGACAGGAGAGCAGTACTTC. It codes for CASSYLTTGEQYF.

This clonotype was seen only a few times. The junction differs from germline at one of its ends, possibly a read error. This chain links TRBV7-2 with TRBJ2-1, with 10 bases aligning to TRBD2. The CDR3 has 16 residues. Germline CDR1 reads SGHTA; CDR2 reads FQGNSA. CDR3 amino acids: CASSFPAGGVSNEQSF. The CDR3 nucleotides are TGTGCCAGCAGCTTCCCAGCGGGAGGGGTGTCCAATGAGCAGTCCTTC.

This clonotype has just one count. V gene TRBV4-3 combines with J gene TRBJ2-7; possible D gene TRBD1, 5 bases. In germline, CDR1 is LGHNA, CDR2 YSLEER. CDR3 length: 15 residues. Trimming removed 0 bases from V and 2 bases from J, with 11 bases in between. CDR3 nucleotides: TGCGCCAGCAGCCAAGATATCCAGGGTCCCTACGAGCAGTACTTC. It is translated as CASSQDIQGPYEQYF.

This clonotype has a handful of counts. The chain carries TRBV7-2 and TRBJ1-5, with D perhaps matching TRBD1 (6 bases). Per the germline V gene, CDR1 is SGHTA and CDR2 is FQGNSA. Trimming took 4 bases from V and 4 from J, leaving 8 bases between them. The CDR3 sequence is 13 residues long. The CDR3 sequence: CASSWQGNQPQHF. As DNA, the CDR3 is TGTGCCAGCAGCTGGCAGGGGAATCAGCCCCAGCATTTT.

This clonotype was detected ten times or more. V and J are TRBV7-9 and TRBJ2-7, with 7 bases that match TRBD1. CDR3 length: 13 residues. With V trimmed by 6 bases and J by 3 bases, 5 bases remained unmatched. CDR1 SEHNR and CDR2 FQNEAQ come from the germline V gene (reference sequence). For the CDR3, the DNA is TGTGCCAGCAGTCCAGGGGGAATCTACGAGCAGTACTTC. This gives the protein CASSPGGIYEQYF.

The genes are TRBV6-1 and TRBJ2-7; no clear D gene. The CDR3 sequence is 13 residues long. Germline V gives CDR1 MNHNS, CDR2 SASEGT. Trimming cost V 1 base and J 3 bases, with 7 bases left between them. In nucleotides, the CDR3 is TGTGCCAGCAGTGAAGGGCTCATCTACGAGCAGTACTTC. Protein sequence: CASSEGLIYEQYF.

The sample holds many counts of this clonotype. CDR3 in DNA: TGTGCCAGCAGTTTCGGGGGGGGCTATGGCTACACCTTC. It encodes CASSFGGGYGYTF. J is TRBJ1-2 and V is TRBV27; D is possibly TRBD1 (5 bases). Trimming left V 3 bases short and J 4 bases short, with 9 bases between. Germline V CDR1 and CDR2: MNHEY, SMNVEV (reference sequence). The CDR3 consists of 13 residues.

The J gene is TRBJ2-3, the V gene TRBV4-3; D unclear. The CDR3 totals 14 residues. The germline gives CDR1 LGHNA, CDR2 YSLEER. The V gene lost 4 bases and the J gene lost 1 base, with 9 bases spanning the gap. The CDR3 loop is CASSREAGTDTQYF. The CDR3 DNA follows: TGCGCCAGCAGCCGAGAGGCAGGCACAGATACGCAGTATTTT.

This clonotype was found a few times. The CDR3 region has the DNA TGTGCCAGCAGCCCGGACAGGACTCCTTACCAAGAGACCCAGTACTTC. This sequence encodes CASSPDRTPYQETQYF. This chain uses TRBV5-6 with TRBJ2-5, with 7 bases aligning to TRBD1. The CDR3 runs 16 residues. Trimming removed 4 bases from V and 0 bases from J; junction bases left unmatched: 9. Per the germline V gene, CDR1 is SGHDT and CDR2 is YYEEEE.